Below are 16 T cell receptor beta chains sequenced from a single sample in a study of response to subunit inactivated influenza vaccine. One entry per CDR3 protein, called by TCRdb with MiXCR from the RT-PCR reads. The data contain roughly 460,000 distinct CDR3 sequences, 11% of them singletons. Specimen: PBMCs from blood, collected roughly 47 days after vaccination. The receptors come from a man between 50 and 59 years old who received an inactivated influenza vaccine.

The sample holds many counts of this clonotype. The V and J genes are TRBV12-3 or TRBV12-4 and TRBJ2-7; the D gene is possibly TRBD1 (6 bases). The germline V and J ends were trimmed by 7 bases and 2 bases, with 15 bases remaining between them. The CDR3 runs 14 residues. CDR3 residues: CASNPTGPAYEQYF. The CDR3 DNA reads TGTGCCAGCAACCCTACAGGGCCCGCCTACGAGCAGTACTTC.

The rearrangement joins TRBV5-1 to TRBJ2-5, with D possibly matching TRBD1 (5 bases). V gave up 3 bases and J gave up 4 bases, with 19 bases separating them. The germline gives CDR1 SGHRS, CDR2 YFSETQ. This CDR3 has 16 amino acids. CDR3 sequence reads: CASSSIGQGRGETQYF. The DNA for the CDR3 is TGCGCCAGCAGCTCTATCGGGCAGGGAAGGGGAGAGACCCAGTACTTC.

The table lists this clonotype with many counts. The V and J genes are TRBV4-3 and TRBJ2-3; D perhaps matches TRBD1 (6 bases). This CDR3 comprises 16 residues. From germline, CDR1 is LGHNA and CDR2 YSLEER. V was clipped by 0 bases and J by 0 bases, with 10 bases between them. CDR3 amino acids: CASSQDMGASTDTQYF. The CDR3 DNA follows: TGCGCCAGCAGCCAAGATATGGGGGCCAGCACAGATACGCAGTATTTT.

This clonotype was detected many times. The chain carries TRBV19 and TRBJ2-4, with D possibly being TRBD1 (5 bases). Germline CDR1 and CDR2: LNHDA and SQIVND (reference sequence). The ends were cut back, 0 bases at V and 7 bases at J, with 13 bases in the middle. CDR3 length equals 15 residues. Here the CDR3 DNA reads TGTGCCAGTAGTATAGACCATGCACAGGCGAACATTCAGTACTTC. Encoded protein: CASSIDHAQANIQYF.

This clonotype has at least ten counts. The chain uses TRBV12-3 or TRBV12-4 and TRBJ2-1; D is unclear. This CDR3 is 14 amino acids long. V was shortened by 2 bases and J by 0 bases, with 5 bases between the two germline ends. CDR3 sequence reads: CASSLSASYNEQFF. As DNA, the CDR3 is TGTGCCAGCAGTTTAAGCGCCTCCTACAATGAGCAGTTCTTC.

This clonotype was detected ten times or more. The chain has TRBV6-5 and TRBJ1-6, with D tentatively TRBD1 (5 bases). CDR1 is MNHEY, CDR2 SVGAGI, per germline. This CDR3 region has 17 residues. V was shortened by 0 bases and J by 6 bases, with 15 bases between the two germline ends. DNA of the CDR3: TGTGCCAGCAGTTACTCGGGGCAGGCAAACATTAATTCACCCCTCCACTTT. The encoded protein is CASSYSGQANINSPLHF.

This clonotype was observed at least ten times. The chain combines TRBV4-2 with TRBJ2-1; TRBD1 aligns across 9 bases. The germline V gene has CDR1 LGHNA and CDR2 YNFKEQ. The CDR3 totals 13 residues. Trimming cost V 3 bases and J 8 bases; bases outside gene matches: 2. The CDR3 coding sequence is TGTGCCAGCAGCCATCGACAGGGGGATGAGCAGTTCTTC. Residues: CASSHRQGDEQFF.

This clonotype was seen more than once but under ten times. This rearrangement joins TRBV6-2 or TRBV6-3 to TRBJ2-7; no clear D gene. The V end lost 2 bases, the J end lost 2 bases, and 4 bases lay between the germline ends. Per the germline V gene, CDR1 is MNHEY and CDR2 is SVGEGT. The CDR3 is 12 residues long. CDR3 protein: CASSYAPYEQYF. As DNA, the CDR3 is TGTGCCAGCAGTTACGCCCCCTACGAGCAGTACTTC.

CDR3 in amino acids: CASSGSWASGDYEQYF. In DNA form, the CDR3 reads TGTGCCAGCAGCGGTTCTTGGGCTAGCGGTGACTACGAGCAGTACTTC. This chain links TRBV11-2 with TRBJ2-7; the match to TRBD2 covers 7 bases. This CDR3 contains 16 residues. Germline V gives CDR1 SGHAT, CDR2 FQNNGV. V gave up 5 bases and J gave up 3 bases; unmatched junction bases: 13. Full variable domain (outside the CDR3, taken from reference TRBV11-2 and TRBJ2-7): EAGVAQSPRYKIIEKRQSVAFWCNPISGHATLYWYQQILGQGPKLLIQFQNNGVVDDSQLPKDRFSAERLKGVDSTLKIQPAKLEDSAVYLCASSGSWASGDYEQYFGPGTRLTVT.

The V and J genes are TRBV29-1 and TRBJ2-6; tentatively, D is TRBD1 (6 bases). Germline V CDR1 and CDR2: SQVTM, ANQGSEA. V was clipped by 7 bases and J by 0 bases, with 19 bases between them. The CDR3 runs to 17 residues. The CDR3 loop is CSGWGLDGISGANVLTF. The CDR3 coding sequence is TGCAGCGGGTGGGGGCTAGACGGGATCTCTGGGGCCAACGTCCTGACTTTC.

This chain's CDR3 is CASKNAGYEQFF. The CDR3 DNA reads TGTGCCAGCAAAAACGCGGGATATGAGCAGTTCTTC. The J gene is TRBJ2-1, the V gene TRBV6-2 or TRBV6-3, with D tentatively TRBD2 (6 bases). The germline CDR1 and CDR2 sequences are MNHEY and SVGEGT. Trimming removed 7 bases from V and 8 bases from J, with 12 bases in between. The CDR3 is 12 amino acids.

The sample holds many counts of this clonotype. This sequence joins TRBV12-3 or TRBV12-4 and TRBJ2-1; 7 bases are a match to TRBD2. V shed 1 base, J shed 3 bases, and the junction held 3 bases outside the gene matches. The CDR3 contains 15 residues. The CDR3 region is CASSLDGRFYNEQFF. CDR3 nucleotide sequence: TGTGCCAGCAGTTTAGACGGGAGGTTCTACAATGAGCAGTTCTTC.

The chain couples TRBV28 to TRBJ2-1; 9 bases match TRBD1. Unmatched junction bases numbered 8, after V lost 5 bases and J lost 6 bases. CDR1 and CDR2 from the germline V gene are MDHEN and SYDVKM. This CDR3 contains 15 residues. Here the CDR3 DNA reads TGTGCCAGCAGTAATTCGGGACAGGGCGGCAATGAGCAGTTCTTC. Amino acids: CASSNSGQGGNEQFF.

The chain couples TRBV7-2 to TRBJ1-5; 9 bases match TRBD1. Germline V lookup: CDR1 SGHTA, CDR2 FQGNSA. Trimming removed 5 bases from V and 3 bases from J; junction bases left unmatched: 5. There are 15 residues in the CDR3. CDR3 nucleotide sequence: TGTGCCAGCAGCACCGGACAGGGGTCCAATCAGCCCCAGCATTTT. Translating it yields CASSTGQGSNQPQHF.

This clonotype was seen a handful of times. The chain couples TRBV2 to TRBJ1-6, with TRBD1 matching 7 bases. Per germline, CDR1 SNHLY and CDR2 FYNNEI. The junction had 10 bases not matched to a gene; V was cut back by 11 bases and J by 12 bases. The CDR3 loop spans 12 amino acids. The CDR3 bases are TGTGCCTCCCGGGACAGCCTGGGACCCCTCCACTTT. Translation: CASRDSLGPLHF. The full variable domain, in which reference TRBV2 and TRBJ1-6 provide the parts outside the CDR3, is EPEVTQTPSHQVTQMGQEVILRCVPISNHLYFYWYRQILGQKVEFLVSFYNNEISEKSEIFDDQFSVERPDGSNFTLKIRSTKLEDSAMYFCASRDSLGPLHFGNGTRLTVT.

This clonotype was detected only a few times. This chain connects TRBV24-1 to TRBJ2-5; D may be TRBD2 (6 bases). Germline CDR1 reads KGHDR; CDR2 reads SFDVKD. The CDR3 is 15 residues long. The V gene lost 2 bases and the J gene lost 0 bases, with 9 bases spanning the gap. The CDR3 is CATSDSGTYQETQYF. CDR3 DNA: TGTGCCACCAGTGATTCCGGGACTTACCAAGAGACCCAGTACTTC.